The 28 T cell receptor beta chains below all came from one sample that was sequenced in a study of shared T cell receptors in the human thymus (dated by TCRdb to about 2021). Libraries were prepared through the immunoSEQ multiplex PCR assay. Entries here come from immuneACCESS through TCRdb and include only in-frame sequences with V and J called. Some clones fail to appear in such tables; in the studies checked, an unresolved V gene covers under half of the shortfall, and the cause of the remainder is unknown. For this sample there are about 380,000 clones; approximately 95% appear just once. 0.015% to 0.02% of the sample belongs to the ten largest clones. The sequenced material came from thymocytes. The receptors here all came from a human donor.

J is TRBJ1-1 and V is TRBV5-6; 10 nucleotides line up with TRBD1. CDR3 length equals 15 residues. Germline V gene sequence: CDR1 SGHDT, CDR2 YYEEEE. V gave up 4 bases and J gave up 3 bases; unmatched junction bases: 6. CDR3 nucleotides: TGTGCCAGCAGCCAAGGGACAGGGGCGCACACTGAAGCTTTCTTT. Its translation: CASSQGTGAHTEAFF. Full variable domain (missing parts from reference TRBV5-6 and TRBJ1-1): DAGVTQSPTHLIKTRGQQVTLRCSPKSGHDTVSWYQQALGQGPQFIFQYYEEEERQRGNFPDRFSGHQFPNYSSELNVNALLLGDSALYLCASSQGTGAHTEAFFGQGTRLTVV.

As DNA, the CDR3 is TGTGCCAGTAGTACCGGCAGGGGAGGGGGGACCCGGGAGCTGTTTTTT. It is translated as CASSTGRGGGTRELFF. V gene TRBV19 combines with J gene TRBJ2-2; D possibly corresponds to TRBD2 (7 bases). Per the germline V gene, CDR1 is LNHDA and CDR2 is SQIVND (reference sequence). This CDR3 has 16 residues. V gave up 4 bases and J gave up 9 bases, with 21 bases separating them.

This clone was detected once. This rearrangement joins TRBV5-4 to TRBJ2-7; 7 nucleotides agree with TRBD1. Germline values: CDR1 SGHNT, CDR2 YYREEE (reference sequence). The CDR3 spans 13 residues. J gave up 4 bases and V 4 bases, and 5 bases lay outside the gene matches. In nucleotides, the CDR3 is TGTGCCAGCAGCACCGGGACAGAGTACGAGCAGTACTTC. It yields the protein CASSTGTEYEQYF.

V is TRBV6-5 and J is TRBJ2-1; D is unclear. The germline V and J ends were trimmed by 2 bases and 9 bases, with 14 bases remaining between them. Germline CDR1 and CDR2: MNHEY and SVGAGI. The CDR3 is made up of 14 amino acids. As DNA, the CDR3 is TGTGCCAGCAGTTACGAAAGCGAGCTTAGTGAGCAGTTCTTC. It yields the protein CASSYESELSEQFF.

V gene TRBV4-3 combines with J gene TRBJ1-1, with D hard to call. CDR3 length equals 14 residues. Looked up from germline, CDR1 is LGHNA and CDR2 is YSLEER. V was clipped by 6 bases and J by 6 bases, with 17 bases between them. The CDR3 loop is CASRSNRVVPEAFF. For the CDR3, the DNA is TGCGCCAGCAGGAGTAACAGAGTGGTTCCTGAAGCTTTCTTT.

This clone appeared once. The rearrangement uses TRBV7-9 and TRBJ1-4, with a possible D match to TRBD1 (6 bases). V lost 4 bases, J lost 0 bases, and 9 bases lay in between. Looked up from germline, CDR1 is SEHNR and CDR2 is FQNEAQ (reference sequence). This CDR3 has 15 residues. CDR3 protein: CASSSEGATNEKLFF. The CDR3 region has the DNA TGTGCCAGCAGCTCGGAGGGGGCAACTAATGAAAAACTGTTTTTT.

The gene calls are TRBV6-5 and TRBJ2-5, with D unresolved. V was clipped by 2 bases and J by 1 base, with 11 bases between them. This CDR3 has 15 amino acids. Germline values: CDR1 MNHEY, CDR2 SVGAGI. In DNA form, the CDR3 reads TGTGCCAGCAGTTACAATCGACAAATCCAAGAGACCCAGTACTTC. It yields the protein CASSYNRQIQETQYF.

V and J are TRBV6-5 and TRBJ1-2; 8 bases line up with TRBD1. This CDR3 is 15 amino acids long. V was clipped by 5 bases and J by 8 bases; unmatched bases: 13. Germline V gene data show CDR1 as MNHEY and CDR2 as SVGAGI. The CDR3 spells CASSPPRQGTRGYTF. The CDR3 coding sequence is TGTGCCAGCAGTCCTCCCCGACAGGGGACTAGGGGCTACACCTTC.

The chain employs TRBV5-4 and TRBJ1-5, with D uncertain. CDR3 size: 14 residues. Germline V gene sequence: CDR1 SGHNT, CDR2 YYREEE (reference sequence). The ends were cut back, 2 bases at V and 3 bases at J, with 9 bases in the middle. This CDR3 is CASSLDGYNQPQHF. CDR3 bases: TGTGCCAGCAGCTTAGACGGCTACAATCAGCCCCAGCATTTT.

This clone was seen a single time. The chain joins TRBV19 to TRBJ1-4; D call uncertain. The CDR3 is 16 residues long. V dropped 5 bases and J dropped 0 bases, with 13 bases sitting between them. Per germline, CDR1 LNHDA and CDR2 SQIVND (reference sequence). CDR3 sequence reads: CASSPGMSATNEKLFF. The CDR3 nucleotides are TGTGCCAGTAGTCCCGGGATGAGTGCAACTAATGAAAAACTGTTTTTT. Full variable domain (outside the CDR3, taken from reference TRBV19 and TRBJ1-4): DGGITQSPKYLFRKEGQNVTLSCEQNLNHDAMYWYRQDPGQGLRLIYYSQIVNDFQKGDIAEGYSVSREKKESFPLTVTSAQKNPTAFYLCASSPGMSATNEKLFFGSGTQLSVL.

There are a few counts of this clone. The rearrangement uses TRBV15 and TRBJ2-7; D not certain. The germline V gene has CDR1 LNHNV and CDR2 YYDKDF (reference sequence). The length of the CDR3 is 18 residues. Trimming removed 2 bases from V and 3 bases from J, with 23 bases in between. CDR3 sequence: CATSRSPPQQYHHYEQYF. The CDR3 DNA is TGTGCCACCAGCAGAAGCCCCCCCCAGCAGTACCACCACTACGAGCAGTACTTC.

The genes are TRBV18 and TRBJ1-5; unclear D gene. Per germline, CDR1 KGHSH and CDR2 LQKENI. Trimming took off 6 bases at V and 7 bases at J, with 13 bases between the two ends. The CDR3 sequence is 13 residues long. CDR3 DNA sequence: TGTGCCAGCTCCCCTAGGGCGAAGCAGCCCCAGCATTTT. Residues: CASSPRAKQPQHF.

DNA of the CDR3: TGTGCCAGCAGCTTGAATAGGAAGCGGGAGAGGTGGGAGCAGTTCTTC. Translated, it gives CASSLNRKRERWEQFF. The rearrangement joins TRBV11-2 to TRBJ2-1; 8 bases match TRBD2. Germline-derived CDR1 and CDR2 are SGHAT and FQNNGV. V gave up 3 bases and J gave up 10 bases; unmatched junction bases: 14. The length of the CDR3 is 16 residues.

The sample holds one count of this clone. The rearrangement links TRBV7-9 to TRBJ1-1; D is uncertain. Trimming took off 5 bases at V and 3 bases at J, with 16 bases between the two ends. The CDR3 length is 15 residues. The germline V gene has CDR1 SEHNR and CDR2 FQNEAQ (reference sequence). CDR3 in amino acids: CASSAPGRRDTEAFF. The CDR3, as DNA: TGTGCCAGCAGCGCCCCCGGTAGGCGCGACACTGAAGCTTTCTTT.

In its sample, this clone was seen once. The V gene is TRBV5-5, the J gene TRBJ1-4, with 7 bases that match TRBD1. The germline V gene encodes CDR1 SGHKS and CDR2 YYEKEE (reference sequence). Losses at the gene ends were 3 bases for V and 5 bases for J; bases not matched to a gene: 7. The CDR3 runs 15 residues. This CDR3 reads CASSCRQGTNEKLFF. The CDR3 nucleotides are TGTGCCAGCAGCTGCCGACAGGGCACAAATGAAAAACTGTTTTTT.

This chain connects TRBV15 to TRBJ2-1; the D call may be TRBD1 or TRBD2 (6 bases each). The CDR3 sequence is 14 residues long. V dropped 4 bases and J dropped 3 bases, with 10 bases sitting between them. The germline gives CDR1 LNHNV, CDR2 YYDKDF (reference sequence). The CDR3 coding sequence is TGTGCCACCAGCACACAGGGAGGCTACAATGAGCAGTTCTTC. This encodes CATSTQGGYNEQFF.

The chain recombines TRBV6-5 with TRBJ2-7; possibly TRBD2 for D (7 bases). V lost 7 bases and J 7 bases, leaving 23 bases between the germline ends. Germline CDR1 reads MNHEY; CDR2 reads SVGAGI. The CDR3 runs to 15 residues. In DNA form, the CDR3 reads TGTGCCAGCACCCCAACCGGGGCGGGGGCGGGTGAGCAGTACTTC. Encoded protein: CASTPTGAGAGEQYF.

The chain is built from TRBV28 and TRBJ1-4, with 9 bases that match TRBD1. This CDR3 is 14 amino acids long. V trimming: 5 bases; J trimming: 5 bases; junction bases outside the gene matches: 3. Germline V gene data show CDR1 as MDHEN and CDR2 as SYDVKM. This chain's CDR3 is CASSIDRGNEKLFF. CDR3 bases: TGTGCCAGCAGTATCGACAGGGGGAATGAAAAACTGTTTTTT.

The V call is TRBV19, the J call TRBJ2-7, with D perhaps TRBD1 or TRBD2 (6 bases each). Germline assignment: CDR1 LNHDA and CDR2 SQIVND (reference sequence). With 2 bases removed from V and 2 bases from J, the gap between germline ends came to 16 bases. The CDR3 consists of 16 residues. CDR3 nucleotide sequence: TGTGCCAGTAGTATAAGTGGGGGCGGGATCACCTACGAGCAGTACTTC. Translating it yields CASSISGGGITYEQYF. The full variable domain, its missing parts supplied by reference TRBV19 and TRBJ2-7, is DGGITQSPKYLFRKEGQNVTLSCEQNLNHDAMYWYRQDPGQGLRLIYYSQIVNDFQKGDIAEGYSVSREKKESFPLTVTSAQKNPTAFYLCASSISGGGITYEQYFGPGTRLTVT.

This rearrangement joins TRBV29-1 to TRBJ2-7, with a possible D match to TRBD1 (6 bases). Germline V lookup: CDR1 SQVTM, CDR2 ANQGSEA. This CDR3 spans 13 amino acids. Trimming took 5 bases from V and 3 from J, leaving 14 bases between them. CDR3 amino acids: CSVITGHNYEQYF. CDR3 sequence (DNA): TGCAGCGTTATAACGGGACACAACTACGAGCAGTACTTC.

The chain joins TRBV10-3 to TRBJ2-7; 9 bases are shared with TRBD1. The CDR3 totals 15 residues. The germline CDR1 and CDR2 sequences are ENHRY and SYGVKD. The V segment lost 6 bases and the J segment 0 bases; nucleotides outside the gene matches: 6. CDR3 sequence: CAIRSGTGNSYEQYF. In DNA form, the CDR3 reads TGTGCCATCAGGTCCGGGACAGGGAACTCCTACGAGCAGTACTTC.

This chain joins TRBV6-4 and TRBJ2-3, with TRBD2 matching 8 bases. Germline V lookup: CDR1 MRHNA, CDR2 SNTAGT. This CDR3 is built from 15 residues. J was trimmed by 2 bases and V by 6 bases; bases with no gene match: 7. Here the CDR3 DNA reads TGTGCCAGCAGAGAAGCGGGAGACCCCACAGATACGCAGTATTTT. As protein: CASREAGDPTDTQYF.

CDR3 nucleotide sequence: TGTGCCAGCAGGATGGGACTAGCGGGCCGCTACGAGCAGTACTTC. Protein sequence: CASRMGLAGRYEQYF. The rearrangement uses TRBV28 and TRBJ2-7; 12 bases line up with TRBD2. This CDR3 has 15 residues. Germline CDR1 reads MDHEN; CDR2 reads SYDVKM. V was pared by 6 bases and J by 3 bases, with 6 bases of the junction left unmatched.

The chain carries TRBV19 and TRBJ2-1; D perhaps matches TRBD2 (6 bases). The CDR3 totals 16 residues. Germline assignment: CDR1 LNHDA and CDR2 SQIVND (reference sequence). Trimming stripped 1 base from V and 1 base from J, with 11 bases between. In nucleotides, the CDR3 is TGTGCCAGTAGTATAGTCGGGAGAAGTTCCTACAATGAGCAGTTCTTC. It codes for CASSIVGRSSYNEQFF.

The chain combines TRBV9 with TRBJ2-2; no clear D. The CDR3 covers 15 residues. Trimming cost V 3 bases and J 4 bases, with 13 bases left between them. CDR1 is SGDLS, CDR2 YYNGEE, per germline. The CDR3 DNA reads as TGTGCCAGCAGCGCCGGGTCCGTGTCCACCGGGGAGCTGTTTTTT. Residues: CASSAGSVSTGELFF.

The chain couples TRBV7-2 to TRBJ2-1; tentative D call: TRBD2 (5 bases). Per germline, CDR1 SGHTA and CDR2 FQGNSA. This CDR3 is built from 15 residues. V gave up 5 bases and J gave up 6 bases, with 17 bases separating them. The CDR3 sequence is CASSPPAVGINEQFF. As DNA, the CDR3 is TGTGCCAGCAGCCCTCCAGCGGTCGGGATCAATGAGCAGTTCTTC.

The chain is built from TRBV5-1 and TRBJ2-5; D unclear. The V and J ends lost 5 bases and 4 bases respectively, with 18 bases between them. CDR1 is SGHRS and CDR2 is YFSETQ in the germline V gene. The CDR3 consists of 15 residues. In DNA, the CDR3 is TGCGCCAGCAGGGGCCGACCGGATAGGGCAGAGACCCAGTACTTC. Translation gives CASRGRPDRAETQYF.

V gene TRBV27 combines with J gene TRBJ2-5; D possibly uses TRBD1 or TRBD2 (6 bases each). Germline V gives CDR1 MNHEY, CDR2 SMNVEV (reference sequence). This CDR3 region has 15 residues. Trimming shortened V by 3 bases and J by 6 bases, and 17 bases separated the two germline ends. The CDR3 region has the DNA TGTGCCAGCAGTTTGAAGTCGGGGGCTCTGAAGACCCAGTACTTC. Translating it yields CASSLKSGALKTQYF.